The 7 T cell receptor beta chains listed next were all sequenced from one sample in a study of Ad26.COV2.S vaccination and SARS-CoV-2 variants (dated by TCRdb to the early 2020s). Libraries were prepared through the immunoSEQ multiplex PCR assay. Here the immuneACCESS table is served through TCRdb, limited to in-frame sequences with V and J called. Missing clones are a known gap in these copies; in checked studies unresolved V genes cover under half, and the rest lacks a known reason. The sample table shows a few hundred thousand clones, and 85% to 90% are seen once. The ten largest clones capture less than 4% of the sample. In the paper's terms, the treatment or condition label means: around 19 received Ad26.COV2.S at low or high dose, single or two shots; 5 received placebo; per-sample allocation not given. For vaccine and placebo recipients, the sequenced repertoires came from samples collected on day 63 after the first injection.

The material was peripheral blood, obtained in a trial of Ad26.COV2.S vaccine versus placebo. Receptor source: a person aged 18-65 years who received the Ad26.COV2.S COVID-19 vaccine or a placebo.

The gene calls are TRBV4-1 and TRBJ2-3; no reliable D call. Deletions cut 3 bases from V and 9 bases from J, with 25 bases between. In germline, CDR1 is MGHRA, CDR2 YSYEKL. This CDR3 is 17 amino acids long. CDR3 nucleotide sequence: TGCGCCAGCAGCCAGAGACCACACCTCGAAATCCCGTCCACGCAGTATTTT. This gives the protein CASSQRPHLEIPSTQYF.

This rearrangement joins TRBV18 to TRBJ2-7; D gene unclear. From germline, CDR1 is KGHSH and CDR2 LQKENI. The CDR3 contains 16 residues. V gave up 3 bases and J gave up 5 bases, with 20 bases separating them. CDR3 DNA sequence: TGTGCCAGCTCACCCCTACTGACTCCCACCTCTCACGAGCAGTACTTC. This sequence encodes CASSPLLTPTSHEQYF.

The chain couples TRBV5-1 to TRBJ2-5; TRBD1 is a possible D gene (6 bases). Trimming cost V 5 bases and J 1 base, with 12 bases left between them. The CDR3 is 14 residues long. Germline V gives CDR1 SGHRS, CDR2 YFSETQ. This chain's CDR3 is CASSSDRTQETQYF. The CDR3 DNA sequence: TGCGCCAGCAGTTCGGACAGAACCCAAGAGACCCAGTACTTC.

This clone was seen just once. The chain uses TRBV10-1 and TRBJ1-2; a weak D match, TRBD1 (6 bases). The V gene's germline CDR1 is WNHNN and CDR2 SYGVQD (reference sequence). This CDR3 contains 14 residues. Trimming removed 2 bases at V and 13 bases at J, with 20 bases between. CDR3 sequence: CASSERGAAGQSTF. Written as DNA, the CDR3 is TGCGCCAGCAGTGAGCGGGGGGCGGCGGGGCAGAGCACCTTC.

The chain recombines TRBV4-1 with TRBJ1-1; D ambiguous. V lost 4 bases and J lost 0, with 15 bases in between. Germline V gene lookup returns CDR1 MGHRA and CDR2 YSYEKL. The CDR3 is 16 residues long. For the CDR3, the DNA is TGCGCCAGCAGCCCCCATGGGCGGGCAGTGAACACTGAAGCTTTCTTT. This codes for CASSPHGRAVNTEAFF.

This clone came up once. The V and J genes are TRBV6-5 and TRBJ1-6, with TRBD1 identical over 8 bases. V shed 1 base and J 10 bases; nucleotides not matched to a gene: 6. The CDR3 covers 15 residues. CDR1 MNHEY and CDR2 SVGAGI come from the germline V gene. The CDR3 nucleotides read TGTGCCAGCAGTTACTTGGACAGGGTCGGGTCACCCCTCCACTTT. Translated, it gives CASSYLDRVGSPLHF.

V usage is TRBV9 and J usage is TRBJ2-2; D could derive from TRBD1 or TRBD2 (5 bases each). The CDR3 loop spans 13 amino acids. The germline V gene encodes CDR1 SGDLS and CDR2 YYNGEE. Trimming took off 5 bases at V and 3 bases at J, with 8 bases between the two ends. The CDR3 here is CASSGTHTGELFF. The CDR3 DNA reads TGTGCCAGCAGTGGGACCCACACCGGGGAGCTGTTTTTT.